Each of the 28 T cell receptor beta chains below was sequenced from the same sample in a study of T cell responses to AZD1222 COVID-19 vaccine. Assay: immunoSEQ multiplex PCR; the TCRdb copy retains only in-frame clones and omits some. The sample lists about 99,000 clones; approximately 89% were seen once. Sequencing was performed on peripheral blood, taken 28 days after the second AZD1222 dose. The receptor source for this set is an adult who received the AZD1222 COVID-19 vaccine.

J is TRBJ2-7 and V is TRBV4-1; 14 bases map to TRBD2. J gave up 6 bases and V 3 bases, and 7 bases lay outside the gene matches. CDR3 length: 16 amino acids. CDR1 and CDR2 (germline): MGHRA, YSYEKL. The CDR3 DNA is TGCGCCAGCAGCCATTGGGGGACTAGCGGGAGTAGCGAGCAGTACTTC. Its translation is CASSHWGTSGSSEQYF.

The chain links TRBV28 to TRBJ2-1; D not resolved. Trimming removed 1 base from V and 2 bases from J, with 3 bases in between. From germline, CDR1 is MDHEN and CDR2 SYDVKM. The CDR3 covers 13 residues. CDR3 bases: TGTGCCAGCAGTTTATTTACCTACAATGAGCAGTTCTTC. Its protein is CASSLFTYNEQFF.

The V gene is TRBV2, the J gene TRBJ2-7; perhaps TRBD2 as D (6 bases). The CDR3 loop spans 13 amino acids. Per germline, CDR1 SNHLY and CDR2 FYNNEI. The V end was cut by 7 bases, the J end by 0 bases, with 10 bases between. CDR3 sequence (DNA): TGTGCCAGCATGGCCGGGAGCTCCTACGAGCAGTACTTC. Its translation is CASMAGSSYEQYF.

The chain couples TRBV30 to TRBJ2-1; maybe TRBD1 (6 bases). Germline V gene lookup returns CDR1 GTSNPN and CDR2 SVGIG (reference sequence). The ends were cut back, 2 bases at V and 0 bases at J, with 29 bases in the middle. The CDR3 runs to 21 residues. The CDR3 sequence is CAWSLSLGQSQKRYSYNEQFF. The CDR3 DNA reads as TGTGCCTGGAGTCTCTCGCTCGGACAGTCTCAGAAGCGGTACTCCTACAATGAGCAGTTCTTC.

The chain uses TRBV18 and TRBJ2-5, with 10 bases that match TRBD1. The CDR3 runs 16 residues. The V segment lost 5 bases and the J segment 2 bases; nucleotides outside the gene matches: 8. The germline gives CDR1 KGHSH, CDR2 LQKENI. The CDR3: CASSLNRDRGQETQYF. The DNA of the CDR3 is TGTGCCAGCTCATTAAACCGGGACAGGGGTCAAGAGACCCAGTACTTC.

The CDR3 sequence is CASSDSRTGATQPQHF. The CDR3, as DNA: TGTGCCAGCAGTGACTCGAGGACGGGGGCTACTCAGCCCCAGCATTTT. This chain links TRBV6-4 with TRBJ1-5; D perhaps matches TRBD1 (6 bases). This CDR3 region has 16 residues. Trimming removed 0 bases at V and 6 bases at J, with 15 bases between. The germline gives CDR1 MRHNA, CDR2 SNTAGT.

The genes are TRBV29-1 and TRBJ1-1; no clear D. The CDR3 is 11 residues long. Germline V gene sequence: CDR1 SQVTM, CDR2 ANQGSEA. Trimming took 1 base from V and 4 from J, leaving 4 bases between them. The CDR3 nucleotides read TGCAGCGTTGAAGTCCCCACTGAAGCTTTCTTT. It is translated as CSVEVPTEAFF. Combining the CDR3 with reference TRBV29-1 and TRBJ1-1 gives the whole variable domain SAVISQKPSRDICQRGTSLTIQCQVDSQVTMMFWYRQQPGQSLTLIATANQGSEATYESGFVIDKFPISRPNLTFSTLTVSNMSPEDSSIYLCSVEVPTEAFFGQGTRLTVV.

This chain links TRBV28 with TRBJ2-7; 7 positions match TRBD2. Germline lookup yields CDR1 MDHEN and CDR2 SYDVKM. There are 12 residues in the CDR3. Trimming at V came to 5 bases and at J to 6 bases, leaving 4 bases not matched to a gene. In DNA, the CDR3 is TGTGCCAGCAGTCGGGGGGTCGGCGAGCAGTACTTC. It translates to CASSRGVGEQYF.

The rearrangement joins TRBV5-1 to TRBJ2-2, with a weak D call TRBD1 (7 bases). Germline CDR1 SGHRS, CDR2 YFSETQ. This CDR3 has 14 residues. V was clipped by 4 bases and J by 4 bases, with 11 bases between them. CDR3 region: CASSPGGSTGELFF. The CDR3 DNA reads TGCGCCAGCAGCCCAGGGGGGTCCACCGGGGAGCTGTTTTTT. Together with reference TRBV5-1 and TRBJ2-2, the CDR3 gives the full variable domain: KAGVTQTPRYLIKTRGQQVTLSCSPISGHRSVSWYQQTPGQGLQFLFEYFSETQRNKGNFPGRFSGRQFSNSRSEMNVSTLELGDSALYLCASSPGGSTGELFFGEGSRLTVL.

V is TRBV19 and J is TRBJ1-1, with 7 bases lining up with TRBD1. The CDR3 extends over 14 amino acids. With 7 bases clipped from V and 5 bases from J, the junction kept 10 bases outside the gene matches. Germline CDR1 and CDR2: LNHDA and SQIVND (reference sequence). The CDR3 sequence is CASTLQGVVTEAFF. The CDR3 DNA is TGTGCCAGTACCCTCCAGGGGGTTGTGACTGAAGCTTTCTTT.

The J gene is TRBJ1-1, the V gene TRBV11-2; D is possibly TRBD1 (5 bases). The V gene's germline CDR1 is SGHAT and CDR2 FQNNGV. There are 12 residues in the CDR3. V was trimmed by 0 bases and J by 8 bases, leaving 7 bases between them. CDR3 in DNA: TGTGCCAGCAGCTTAGATTCAGGGGAAGCTTTCTTT. Protein sequence: CASSLDSGEAFF.

The chain carries TRBV19 and TRBJ2-1, with no clear D. This CDR3 comprises 14 residues. V was trimmed by 3 bases and J by 5 bases, leaving 11 bases between them. CDR1 is LNHDA and CDR2 is SQIVND in the germline V gene (reference sequence). The CDR3: CASSMILRNNEQFF. CDR3 nucleotides: TGTGCCAGTAGTATGATTTTAAGGAACAATGAGCAGTTCTTC.

The CDR3 nucleotides read TGTTCTTCGGGATTCAAAGAGACCCAGTACTTC. The encoded protein is CSSGFKETQYF. This chain links TRBV28 with TRBJ2-5; D perhaps matches TRBD2 (5 bases). Per germline, CDR1 MDHEN and CDR2 SYDVKM. The CDR3 consists of 11 residues. The full variable domain, with the rest looked up from reference TRBV28 and TRBJ2-5, is DVKVTQSSRYLVKRTGEKVFLECVQDMDHENMFWYRQDPGLGLRLIYFSYDVKMKEKGDIPEGYSVSREKKERFSLILESASTNQTSMYLCSSGFKETQYFGPGTRLLVL.

This chain uses TRBV19 with TRBJ1-1; a weak D match, TRBD1 (5 bases). Trimming pared 6 bases from V and 5 bases from J, leaving 10 bases between. This CDR3 is 12 amino acids long. CDR1 is LNHDA and CDR2 is SQIVND in the germline V gene (reference sequence). As DNA, the CDR3 is TGTGCCAGTAGCTGGGGGGGAACTGAAGCTTTCTTT. Its translation is CASSWGGTEAFF.

This rearrangement joins TRBV27 to TRBJ2-1, with 14 bases fitting TRBD2. Looked up from germline, CDR1 is MNHEY and CDR2 is SMNVEV (reference sequence). The CDR3 has 16 amino acids. The J segment lost 5 bases and the V segment lost 4 bases, leaving 4 bases of the junction unmatched. The CDR3, as DNA: TGTGCCAGCAGTTCCCGGACTAGCGGGAGGAACAATGAGCAGTTCTTC. Amino acids: CASSSRTSGRNNEQFF.

V gene TRBV7-2 combines with J gene TRBJ2-1, with D tentatively TRBD2 (6 bases). This CDR3 region has 14 residues. From germline, CDR1 is SGHTA and CDR2 FQGNSA. Trimming stripped 5 bases from V and 0 bases from J, with 8 bases between. DNA for the CDR3: TGTGCCAGCAGCGTGGGGGGCTCCTACAATGAGCAGTTCTTC. Translating gives CASSVGGSYNEQFF.

This rearrangement joins TRBV11-2 to TRBJ2-5; the D is unclear. Looked up from germline, CDR1 is SGHAT and CDR2 is FQNNGV. CDR3 length: 13 residues. V gave up 4 bases and J gave up 4 bases, with 10 bases separating them. The CDR3 here is CASSSSTRETQYF. The CDR3, as DNA: TGTGCCAGCAGCTCATCCACGAGAGAGACCCAGTACTTC.

This clone was picked up one time. This chain connects TRBV19 to TRBJ2-7; D is perhaps TRBD2 (6 bases). The V gene's germline CDR1 is LNHDA and CDR2 SQIVND (reference sequence). The V end was cut by 1 base, the J end by 5 bases, with 15 bases between. This CDR3 is 15 amino acids long. CDR3 sequence (DNA): TGTGCCAGTAGTATAGCCCTAACGGGGGAACACGAGCAGTACTTC. Amino acid sequence: CASSIALTGEHEQYF.

The chain is built from TRBV28 and TRBJ1-2, with a weak D call TRBD1 (6 bases). CDR1 is MDHEN, CDR2 SYDVKM, per germline. Trimming stripped 2 bases from V and 2 bases from J, with 12 bases between. The CDR3 loop spans 15 amino acids. CDR3 sequence (DNA): TGTGCCAGCAGTTTACGGGGGGCGGTCAACTATGGCTACACCTTC. Protein: CASSLRGAVNYGYTF.

CDR3: CASSANSDEQFF. In DNA, the CDR3 is TGTGCCAGCAGCGCCAACTCGGATGAGCAGTTCTTC. The chain couples TRBV9 to TRBJ2-1; D is unresolved. This CDR3 is built from 12 residues. Trimming shortened V by 3 bases and J by 8 bases, and 9 bases separated the two germline ends. Germline V gene data show CDR1 as SGDLS and CDR2 as YYNGEE.

As for this clone: The same CDR3 also results from other DNA sequences found in this sample. This chain links TRBV9 with TRBJ2-7; 9 nucleotides align to TRBD1. This CDR3 spans 14 amino acids. Looked up from germline, CDR1 is SGDLS and CDR2 is YYNGEE. The J segment lost 5 bases and the V segment lost 2 bases, leaving 5 bases of the junction unmatched. CDR3 bases: TGTGCCAGCAGCGTGGGGGACAGGGACCACGAGCAGTACTTC. Translation: CASSVGDRDHEQYF.

This clone was seen just once. The chain joins TRBV11-1 to TRBJ2-5; D gene unclear. Trimming shortened V by 5 bases and J by 2 bases, and 9 bases separated the two germline ends. This CDR3 contains 13 residues. Germline V lookup: CDR1 SGHAT, CDR2 FQDESV (reference sequence). DNA of the CDR3: TGTGCCAGCAGCGGCAGTTTTCAAGAGACCCAGTACTTC. It codes for CASSGSFQETQYF.

J is TRBJ1-4 and V is TRBV28, with D tentatively TRBD1 (5 bases). Germline assignment: CDR1 MDHEN and CDR2 SYDVKM. CDR3 length: 15 amino acids. Trimming removed 6 bases at V and 5 bases at J, with 16 bases between. In DNA, the CDR3 is TGTGCCAGCAGCCCCTATCGGGGCCTAAATGAAAAACTGTTTTTT. Amino acid sequence: CASSPYRGLNEKLFF.

The chain is built from TRBV6-1 and TRBJ1-3, with no clear D. The V gene lost 0 bases and the J gene lost 0 bases, with 3 bases spanning the gap. Germline values: CDR1 MNHNS, CDR2 SASEGT. This CDR3 region has 14 residues. As DNA, the CDR3 is TGTGCCAGCAGTGAAGCGGGCTCTGGAAACACCATATATTTT. It encodes CASSEAGSGNTIYF.

The chain couples TRBV18 to TRBJ2-3; D is unclear. This CDR3 comprises 14 residues. Per germline, CDR1 KGHSH and CDR2 LQKENI. V was shortened by 3 bases and J by 4 bases, with 11 bases between the two germline ends. The CDR3 is CASSPYTQPDTQYF. In DNA, the CDR3 is TGTGCCAGCTCACCCTATACACAGCCAGATACGCAGTATTTT.

The chain has TRBV7-9 and TRBJ2-1; D is possibly TRBD1 (5 bases). Trimming removed 2 bases at V and 0 bases at J, with 11 bases between. The CDR3 consists of 16 residues. Germline values: CDR1 SEHNR, CDR2 FQNEAQ (reference sequence). CDR3 amino acids: CASSLTGQSSYNEQFF. For the CDR3, the DNA is TGTGCCAGCAGCTTAACAGGCCAGAGCTCCTACAATGAGCAGTTCTTC.

The V call is TRBV9, the J call TRBJ2-1; D not certain. Germline assignment: CDR1 SGDLS and CDR2 YYNGEE. The CDR3 has 15 amino acids. V lost 4 bases to trimming and J lost 5 bases, with 16 bases between them. The CDR3 nucleotides are TGTGCCAGCAGCCTAGTGTGGACGCCGAACAATGAGCAGTTCTTC. Protein: CASSLVWTPNNEQFF.

The gene calls are TRBV10-3 and TRBJ2-1; TRBD1 matches at 9 bases. This CDR3 is built from 14 residues. V lost 8 bases to trimming and J lost 4 bases; unmatched junction nucleotides: 6. CDR1 and CDR2 (germline): ENHRY, SYGVKD. CDR3 amino acids: CAIGRQGVYNEQFF. CDR3 DNA: TGTGCCATCGGAAGACAGGGGGTTTACAATGAGCAGTTCTTC.